The next 20 T cell receptor beta chains were all read from a single sample in a study of immune evolution from preneoplasia to lung adenocarcinoma. Sequencing was performed with immunoSEQ multiplex PCR; in TCRdb, only in-frame clones are kept and a portion is missing. The sample lists approximately 7,000 clones, approximately 78% seen once, with 5% to 7% in the top ten. Specimen: FFPE adjacent normal lung tissue. These receptors came from a person aged 60 to 85 with lung adenocarcinoma.

This clone appeared a few times. The gene calls are TRBV5-4 and TRBJ2-3; D might be TRBD2 (7 bases). The germline V and J ends were trimmed by 4 bases and 6 bases, with 12 bases remaining between them. CDR3 length equals 13 residues. Germline CDR1 SGHNT, CDR2 YYREEE (reference sequence). CDR3 nucleotide sequence: TGTGCCAGCAGCCTAGGGGGGGCGGATACGCAGTATTTT. This encodes CASSLGGADTQYF.

This clone is labeled medium-sized. The chain is built from TRBV11-2 and TRBJ2-7; weak D call: TRBD2 (6 bases). The length of the CDR3 is 14 residues. The germline V and J ends were trimmed by 3 bases and 0 bases, with 9 bases remaining between them. Germline V gives CDR1 SGHAT, CDR2 FQNNGV. In DNA, the CDR3 is TGTGCCAGCAGCTTGGGACTTAGCTCCTACGAGCAGTACGTC. As protein: CASSLGLSSYEQYV.

The chain couples TRBV30 to TRBJ2-2; D perhaps matches TRBD1 (6 bases). Trimming stripped 4 bases from V and 8 bases from J, with 11 bases between. The CDR3 is 12 residues long. CDR1 and CDR2 (germline): GTSNPN, SVGIG (reference sequence). CDR3 DNA: TGTGCCTGGATGATGGGGGCTGGGGAGCTGTTTTTT. This codes for CAWMMGAGELFF.

The CDR3 region has the DNA TGCAGTGGACGGAGCTACTACGAGCAGTACTTC. Its translation is CSGRSYYEQYF. The genes are TRBV20-1 and TRBJ2-7; no clear D. The length of the CDR3 is 11 residues. The V end lost 7 bases, the J end lost 3 bases, and 10 bases lay between the germline ends. Germline CDR1 is DFQATT and CDR2 is SNEGSKA (reference sequence).

This chain uses TRBV4-1 with TRBJ2-1; 11 nucleotides line up with TRBD2. V shed 4 bases, J shed 1 base, and the junction held 3 bases outside the gene matches. The CDR3 has 16 residues. Looked up from germline, CDR1 is MGHRA and CDR2 is YSYEKL. The CDR3 protein is CASSLLAGGSYNEQFF. CDR3 sequence (DNA): TGCGCCAGCAGCCTCCTAGCGGGAGGATCCTACAATGAGCAGTTCTTC.

As to this clone: The CDR3 carries no conserved terminal phenylalanine or tryptophan, so it likely arises from a read error. The DNA is left out, because the CDR3 cannot be placed on it with certainty; the CDR3 is given as TCRdb lists it. The chain recombines TRBV4-3 with TRBJ2-6; the table calls TRBD2, which could not be checked here. From germline, CDR1 is LGHNA and CDR2 YSLEER. Termini included, the CDR3 measures 13 amino acids. CDR3: CASSGSTRAARLV.

This sequence joins TRBV2 and TRBJ2-3, with a tentative D call TRBD2 (5 bases). Germline-derived CDR1 and CDR2 are SNHLY and FYNNEI. The CDR3 contains 14 residues. The V end lost 1 base, the J end lost 6 bases, and 11 bases lay between the germline ends. DNA of the CDR3: TGTGCCAGCAGTGAAGAAGGAGAGGGTGATACGCAGTATTTT. Translated: CASSEEGEGDTQYF.

This clone has a handful of counts. V gene TRBV7-2 combines with J gene TRBJ2-7; D not certain. Trimming shortened V by 5 bases and J by 1 base, and 12 bases separated the two germline ends. This CDR3 contains 14 residues. The germline CDR1 and CDR2 sequences are SGHTA and FQGNSA. CDR3 amino acids: CASSTQATSYEQYV. In DNA, the CDR3 is TGTGCCAGCAGCACTCAGGCGACGTCCTACGAGCAGTACGTC.

The chain carries TRBV7-9 and TRBJ2-3; 8 bases line up with TRBD2. The trim removed 5 bases at V and 6 bases at J, leaving 10 bases unmatched. This CDR3 is 15 amino acids long. Per the germline V gene, CDR1 is SEHNR and CDR2 is FQNEAQ (reference sequence). The CDR3 protein is CASSPVAGNHDTQYF. The CDR3 DNA reads TGTGCCAGCAGCCCAGTAGCGGGAAACCACGATACGCAGTATTTT.

This chain uses TRBV28 with TRBJ2-1; D is perhaps TRBD1 or TRBD2 (6 bases each). Trimming removed 3 bases at V and 8 bases at J, with 14 bases between. The CDR3 loop spans 14 amino acids. CDR1 and CDR2 (germline): MDHEN, SYDVKM. The chain's CDR3 is CASSLRAEGDEQFF. Here the CDR3 DNA reads TGTGCCAGCAGTTTGCGAGCGGAGGGGGATGAGCAGTTCTTC.

The sample holds one count of this clone. The J gene is TRBJ2-7, the V gene TRBV6-5; no clear D gene. Per the germline V gene, CDR1 is MNHEY and CDR2 is SVGAGI. The CDR3 sequence is 14 residues long. Between the trimmed V and J ends, which lost 2 bases and 0 bases, there was a span of 8 bases. CDR3 DNA: TGTGCCAGCAGTTACAGGCTAAACTCCTACGAGCAGTACTTC. Amino acid sequence: CASSYRLNSYEQYF.

This clone was counted once. This sequence joins TRBV18 and TRBJ2-1; D unclear. The CDR3 is 16 amino acids. V lost 0 bases and J lost 0, with 9 bases in between. CDR1 is KGHSH, CDR2 LQKENI, per germline. As DNA, the CDR3 is TGTGCCAGCTCACCACCGCGGCAGTCCTCCTACAATGAGCAGTTCTTC. This encodes CASSPPRQSSYNEQFF.

This rearrangement joins TRBV7-3 to TRBJ2-1; D not certain. V lost 5 bases, J lost 0 bases, and 11 bases lay in between. Germline values: CDR1 SGHTA, CDR2 FQGTGA. There are 15 residues in the CDR3. The CDR3 reads CASSPGPSSYNEQFF. CDR3 bases: TGTGCCAGCAGCCCTGGTCCAAGCTCCTACAATGAGCAGTTCTTC.

In its sample, this clone was seen a few times. The chain is built from TRBV29-1 and TRBJ1-1; no reliable D call. Germline CDR1 and CDR2: SQVTM and ANQGSEA. The CDR3 contains 12 residues. Between the trimmed V and J ends, which lost 0 bases and 8 bases, there was a span of 10 bases. Written as DNA, the CDR3 is TGCAGCGTTGAAGATTCGGGTAGGGAAGCTTTCTTT. It encodes CSVEDSGREAFF.

The CDR3 loop reads CASTPGRDSYGYTF. The CDR3 region has the DNA TGTGCCAGCACCCCCGGAAGGGACTCCTATGGCTACACCTTC. V gene TRBV9 combines with J gene TRBJ1-2, with D possibly TRBD1 on 5 matching bases. This CDR3 spans 14 amino acids. V lost 6 bases and J 4 bases, leaving 16 bases between the germline ends. Per germline, CDR1 SGDLS and CDR2 YYNGEE.

This sequence joins TRBV19 and TRBJ1-5; D gene unclear. The CDR3 contains 13 residues. V gave up 7 bases and J gave up 9 bases, with 16 bases separating them. CDR1 and CDR2 from the germline V gene are LNHDA and SQIVND (reference sequence). The CDR3 reads CASNMGEGRPQHF. CDR3 DNA: TGTGCCAGTAATATGGGTGAAGGGAGGCCCCAGCATTTT.

The CDR3 DNA follows: TGTGCCAGCAGTACACAGACCACAGATACGCAGTATTTT. Translated, it gives CASSTQTTDTQYF. V usage is TRBV4-2 and J usage is TRBJ2-3; D gene uncertain. The CDR3 covers 13 residues. Germline V gene sequence: CDR1 LGHNA, CDR2 YNFKEQ. Trimming pared 6 bases from V and 2 bases from J, leaving 9 bases between.

This chain uses TRBV9 with TRBJ1-3, with 9 bases matching TRBD1. V dropped 4 bases and J dropped 3; count of bases not matched to a gene: 8. CDR1 and CDR2 (germline): SGDLS, YYNGEE. The CDR3 covers 16 residues. The CDR3 loop reads CASSPQPGQGGNTIYF. The CDR3 DNA sequence: TGTGCCAGCAGCCCACAGCCGGGACAGGGTGGAAACACCATATATTTT.

The rearrangement uses TRBV10-2 and TRBJ2-2, with D unresolved. V dropped 7 bases and J dropped 8 bases, with 11 bases sitting between them. CDR1 and CDR2 (germline): WSHSY, SAAADI. CDR3 length: 12 amino acids. The CDR3, as DNA: TGCGCCAGCATTGGCCCATTGGGGGAGCTGTTTTTT. Amino acids: CASIGPLGELFF.

The chain is built from TRBV6-5 and TRBJ2-1; D is perhaps TRBD2 (6 bases). Trimming shortened V by 6 bases and J by 0 bases, and 12 bases separated the two germline ends. The CDR3 has 15 amino acids. CDR1 is MNHEY and CDR2 is SVGAGI in the germline V gene. CDR3 amino acids: CASSILAPSYNEQFF. CDR3 DNA sequence: TGTGCCAGCAGCATTCTAGCGCCCTCCTACAATGAGCAGTTCTTC.